These T cell receptor beta chains were read from a single sample in a study of cytomegalovirus exposure and HLA in healthy donors. Repertoires were generated with immunoSEQ multiplex PCR, while TCRdb's copy carries only in-frame clones and drops some. The repertoire holds about 220,000 clones, with over 80% as singletons. The sequencing input was PBMCs. These receptors were obtained from a woman aged 25 to 39 in good health and CMV-seropositive. Each CDR3 is given with its conserved first and last residue. Each record gives: V gene, J gene, D gene, clone size, CDR3 protein, CDR3 DNA. The D gene is left open where the match is weak. Part of the rows lack a size; the others show once, few, many or a class for expanded clones.

>TRBV19|TRBJ1-2|.|.
CASSIWARDYGYTF
TGTGCCAGTAGTATTTGGGCAAGGGATTATGGCTACACCTTC
>TRBV9|TRBJ2-1|TRBD2|.
CASSGGSSGTSYNEQFF
TGTGCCAGCAGTGGTGGGAGTAGCGGGACCTCCTACAATGAGCAGTTCTTC
>TRBV5-1|TRBJ2-1|.|.
CASSLVAGGYNEQFF
TGCGCCAGCAGCTTGGTGGCGGGCGGGTACAATGAGCAGTTCTTC
>TRBV5-6|TRBJ1-5|.|.
CASSLQGNDNQPQHF
TGTGCCAGCAGCCTCCAGGGTAATGACAATCAGCCCCAGCATTTT
>TRBV6-1|TRBJ1-5|.|.
CASNKDRDNQPQHF
TGTGCCAGCAATAAGGACAGAGACAATCAGCCCCAGCATTTT
>TRBV7-3|TRBJ1-5|.|.
CASSLMSLQPQHF
TGTGCCAGCAGCTTAATGTCTCTCCAGCCCCAGCATTTT
>TRBV4-1|TRBJ2-2|TRBD2|.
CASSQVKLAGVTGELFF
TGCGCCAGCAGCCAAGTTAAACTAGCGGGAGTCACCGGGGAGCTGTTTTTT
>TRBV11-3|TRBJ1-1|TRBD1|few
CASRAGGSAEAFF
TGTGCCAGCAGGGCAGGGGGGTCGGCTGAAGCTTTCTTT
>TRBV27|TRBJ2-3|.|.
CASSFGASTDTQYF
TGTGCCAGCAGTTTCGGGGCCAGCACAGATACGCAGTATTTT
>TRBV18|TRBJ2-5|.|.
CASSPQLTETQYF
TGTGCCAGCTCACCACAGCTAACGGAGACCCAGTACTTC
>TRBV6-1|TRBJ2-7|.|.
CASSGNRDPSYEQYF
TGTGCCAGCAGTGGTAACAGGGATCCCTCCTACGAGCAGTACTTC
>TRBV11-3|TRBJ2-1|.|.
CASSSGTHNEQFF
TGTGCCAGCAGCTCCGGGACTCACAATGAGCAGTTCTTC
>TRBV5-8|TRBJ1-5|.|.
CASSFRATGDNQPQHF
TGTGCCAGCAGCTTCCGGGCCACGGGGGACAATCAGCCCCAGCATTTT
>TRBV4-1|TRBJ2-1|.|.
CASSQRTWDIFGNEQFF
TGCGCCAGCAGCCAACGGACATGGGACATCTTTGGCAATGAGCAGTTCTTC
>TRBV10-3|TRBJ1-5|TRBD1|.
CATEGDRGSNQPQHF
TGTGCCACCGAAGGGGACAGGGGTAGCAATCAGCCCCAGCATTTT
>TRBV29-1|TRBJ1-2|.|.
CSAQTENYGYTF
TGCAGCGCACAGACAGAGAACTATGGCTACACCTTC
>TRBV29-1|TRBJ1-1|.|.
CSVGGSSLNTEAFF
TGCAGCGTTGGAGGGTCCAGTTTGAACACTGAAGCTTTCTTT
>TRBV5-4|TRBJ2-2|TRBD1|.
CASSSGQGITGELFF
TGTGCCAGCAGCTCGGGACAGGGGATCACCGGGGAGCTGTTTTTT
>TRBV10-3|TRBJ1-5|.|.
CAISGGARNQPQHF
TGTGCCATCAGTGGGGGGGCGCGGAATCAGCCCCAGCATTTT
>TRBV7-9|TRBJ1-2|.|.
CASSSGPAGYTF
TGTGCCAGCAGCTCCGGGCCGGCGGGCTACACCTTC
>TRBV6-5|TRBJ2-7|TRBD1|.
CASSGYRGYEQYF
TGTGCCAGCAGTGGGTACAGGGGATACGAGCAGTACTTC
>TRBV27|TRBJ2-7|TRBD2|.
CASRKLAGEWYEQYF
TGTGCCAGCAGGAAACTAGCGGGAGAATGGTACGAGCAGTACTTC
>TRBV4-2|TRBJ1-2|TRBD1|few
CASRRDRVITNYGYTF
TGTGCCAGCAGGAGGGACAGGGTAATTACTAACTATGGCTACACCTTC
>TRBV25-1|TRBJ1-5|TRBD1|.
CASSPGQGSGSNQPQHF
TGTGCCAGCAGTCCTGGACAGGGAAGCGGTAGCAATCAGCCCCAGCATTTT
>TRBV20-1|TRBJ1-1|.|.
CSAMKGPSAFF
TGCAGTGCTATGAAGGGGCCTTCGGCTTTCTTT
>TRBV7-2|TRBJ1-2|.|.
CASSFGMGEGNGYTF
TGTGCCAGCAGCTTTGGTATGGGGGAGGGGAATGGCTACACCTTC
>TRBV30|TRBJ1-1|.|.
CAWGTGTPEAFF
TGTGCCTGGGGTACAGGGACTCCTGAAGCTTTCTTT
>TRBV30|TRBJ1-5|TRBD1|.
CAWSVTTGGFQPQHF
TGTGCCTGGAGTGTAACGACAGGGGGTTTTCAGCCCCAGCATTTT
>TRBV27|TRBJ2-7|TRBD1|.
CASKSGQGSYEQYF
TGTGCCAGCAAATCGGGACAGGGGTCCTACGAGCAGTACTTC
>TRBV2|TRBJ2-7|.|few
CASSEARYEQYF
TGTGCCAGCAGTGAAGCGCGCTACGAGCAGTACTTC
>TRBV29-1|TRBJ2-7|TRBD1|.
CSVGGAGTETSYEQYF
TGCAGCGTTGGTGGAGCCGGGACAGAAACCTCCTACGAGCAGTACTTC
>TRBV6-1|TRBJ2-2|.|.
CASSELPSAYTGELFF
TGTGCCAGCAGTGAGCTGCCTAGCGCGTACACCGGGGAGCTGTTTTTT
>TRBV18|TRBJ2-7|TRBD1|.
CASSRTGQGHEQYF
TGTGCCAGCTCACGAACTGGACAGGGTCACGAGCAGTACTTC
>TRBV28|TRBJ1-5|.|.
CASIEPGQGVLPQHF
TGTGCCAGCATCGAACCGGGACAAGGGGTTCTGCCCCAGCATTTT
>TRBV27|TRBJ2-7|.|few
CASSFNRDGYEQYF
TGTGCCAGCAGTTTCAACCGGGACGGCTACGAGCAGTACTTC
>TRBV7-2|TRBJ2-1|TRBD1|.
CASSSDREINEQFF
TGTGCCAGCAGCTCGGACAGGGAAATCAATGAGCAGTTCTTC
>TRBV4-3|TRBJ2-7|.|.
CASSQVLYGTSYEQYF
TGCGCCAGCAGCCAAGTCCTTTACGGGACTTCCTACGAGCAGTACTTC
>TRBV13|TRBJ2-7|.|.
CASSLSGNEQYF
TGTGCCAGCAGCTTATCTGGAAACGAGCAGTACTTC
>TRBV29-1|TRBJ2-1|TRBD2|.
CSGRTSAEQFF
TGCAGCGGCCGGACTAGTGCTGAGCAGTTCTTC
>TRBV6-1|TRBJ1-5|.|few
CASSAYRESNQPQHF
TGTGCCAGCAGTGCATACAGGGAGAGCAATCAGCCCCAGCATTTT
>TRBV19|TRBJ2-5|TRBD1|.
CASSIAGTERETQYF
TGTGCCAGTAGTATAGCTGGGACAGAGAGGGAGACCCAGTACTTC
>TRBV9|TRBJ1-2|.|.
CASSVALNYGYTF
TGTGCCAGCAGCGTAGCACTTAACTATGGCTACACCTTC